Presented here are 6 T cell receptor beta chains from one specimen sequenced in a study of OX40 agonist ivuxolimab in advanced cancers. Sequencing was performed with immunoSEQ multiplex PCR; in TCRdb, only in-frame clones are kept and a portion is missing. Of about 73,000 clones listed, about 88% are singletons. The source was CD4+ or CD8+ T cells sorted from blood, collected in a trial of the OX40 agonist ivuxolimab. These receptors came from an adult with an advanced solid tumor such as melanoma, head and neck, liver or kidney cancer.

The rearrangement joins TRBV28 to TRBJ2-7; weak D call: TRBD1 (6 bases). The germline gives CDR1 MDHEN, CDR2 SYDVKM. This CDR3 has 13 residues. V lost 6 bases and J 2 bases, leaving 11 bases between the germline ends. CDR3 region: CASSRTDPYEQYF. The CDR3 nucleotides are TGTGCCAGCAGCCGGACAGATCCCTACGAGCAGTACTTC. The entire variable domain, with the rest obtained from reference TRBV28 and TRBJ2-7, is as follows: DVKVTQSSRYLVKRTGEKVFLECVQDMDHENMFWYRQDPGLGLRLIYFSYDVKMKEKGDIPEGYSVSREKKERFSLILESASTNQTSMYLCASSRTDPYEQYFGPGTRLTVT.

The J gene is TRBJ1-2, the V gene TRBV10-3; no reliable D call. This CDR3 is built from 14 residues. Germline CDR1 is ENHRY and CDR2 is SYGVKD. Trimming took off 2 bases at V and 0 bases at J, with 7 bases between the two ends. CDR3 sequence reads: CAISEGGTNYGYTF. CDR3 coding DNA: TGTGCCATCAGTGAGGGAGGCACTAACTATGGCTACACCTTC.

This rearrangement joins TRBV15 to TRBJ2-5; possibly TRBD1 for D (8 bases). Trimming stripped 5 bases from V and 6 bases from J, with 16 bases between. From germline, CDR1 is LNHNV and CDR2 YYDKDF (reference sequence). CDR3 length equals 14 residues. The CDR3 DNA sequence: TGTGCCACCAGCGGACAACAGGGGGGGAAGACCCAGTACTTC. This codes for CATSGQQGGKTQYF.

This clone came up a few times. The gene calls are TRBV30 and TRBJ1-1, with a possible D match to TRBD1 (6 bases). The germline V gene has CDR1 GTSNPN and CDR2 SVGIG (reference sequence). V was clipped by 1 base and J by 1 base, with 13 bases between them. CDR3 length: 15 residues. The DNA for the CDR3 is TGTGCCTGGAGTGGGCGGGGGCGGGGGAACACTGAAGCTTTCTTT. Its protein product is CAWSGRGRGNTEAFF.

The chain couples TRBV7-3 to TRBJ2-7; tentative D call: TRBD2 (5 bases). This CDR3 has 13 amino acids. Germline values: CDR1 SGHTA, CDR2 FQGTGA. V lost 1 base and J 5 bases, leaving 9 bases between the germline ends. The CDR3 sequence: CASSLRSGNEQYF. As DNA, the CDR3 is TGTGCCAGCAGCTTAAGGTCCGGGAACGAGCAGTACTTC.

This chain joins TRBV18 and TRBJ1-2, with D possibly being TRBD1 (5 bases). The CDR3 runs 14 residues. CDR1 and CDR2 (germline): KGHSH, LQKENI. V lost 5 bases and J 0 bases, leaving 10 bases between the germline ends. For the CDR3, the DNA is TGTGCCAGCTCAGAAGGGACCGCTAACTATGGCTACACCTTC. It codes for CASSEGTANYGYTF.